This T cell receptor beta chain appears in the sequencing data of a study of blood T cell repertoires in COVID-19. TCRdb's table, derived via immunoSEQ multiplex PCR, lists solely in-frame clones and lacks some. Among about 400,000 clones listed, 85% to 90% were seen once. Germline values: CDR1 SEHNR, CDR2 FQNEAQ (reference sequence). The ends were cut back, 1 base at V and 11 bases at J, with 9 bases in the middle. CDR3 length equals 13 residues. The sequence was collected from a woman under 40 with acute COVID-19. V usage is TRBV7-9 and J usage is TRBJ1-6; D unclear. The specimen sequenced was PBMCs or T cells enriched from blood (not recorded which). CDR3 sequence reads: CASSLEEGTPLHF. The CDR3 bases are TGTGCCAGCAGCTTAGAGGAGGGAACACCCCTCCACTTT.